A selection of T cell receptor beta chains follows, all from one sample in a study of blood T cells in healthy people across ages. TCRdb re-analysed the 5' RACE reads in MiXCR, keeping a single row per CDR3 protein. Among fewer than 750,000 distinct CDR3 sequences listed, about 50% were seen once. The sequencing input was blood. These TCRs come from a woman aged 80 or over in good health. Both conserved end residues are part of each CDR3. A D gene is named only where the DNA matches it firmly. The size field is filled for only some rows; it gives once, few, many or a size class.

TRBD2 many TRBJ2-5 TRBV2 CASSMLADLGEQYF TGTGCCAGCAGCATGCTAGCGGATCTAGGGGAGCAGTACTTC
- few TRBJ2-3 TRBV25-1 CASSESGGAFTDTQYF TGTGCCAGCAGTGAATCAGGCGGGGCTTTCACAGATACGCAGTATTTT
- - TRBJ1-2 TRBV25-1 CASSETTTGGYTF TGTGCCAGCAGTGAGACGACGACCGGTGGCTACACCTTC
- - TRBJ2-4 TRBV21-1 CASRGSGSWGVDIQYF TGTGCCAGCAGAGGTAGCGGGAGCTGGGGAGTGGACATTCAGTACTTC
- many TRBJ2-4 TRBV20-1 CSARRLPENIQYF TGCAGTGCTCGGAGACTACCCGAAAACATTCAGTACTTC
TRBD2 - TRBJ2-4 TRBV25-1 CVSSESRRWEGRSIQYF TGTGTCAGCAGTGAATCGAGGAGGTGGGAGGGCCGGAGCATTCAGTACTTC
- - TRBJ1-5 TRBV7-9 CASSLGAGLSGNQPQHF TGTGCCAGCAGCTTAGGGGCAGGTCTTTCGGGCAATCAGCCCCAGCATTTT
TRBD2 many TRBJ2-5 TRBV3-1 CASSPLAGSTQYF TGTGCCAGCAGCCCACTAGCGGGATCGACCCAGTACTTC
- - TRBJ2-6 TRBV2 CASNRGLGANVLTF TGTGCCAGCAACCGTGGCCTGGGGGCCAACGTCCTGACTTTC
TRBD2 many TRBJ2-1 TRBV6-1 CASRGLDFHEQFF TGTGCCAGCAGAGGACTAGATTTCCATGAGCAGTTCTTC
- few TRBJ1-2 TRBV18 CASAPGGNYGYTF TGTGCCAGTGCACCAGGAGGGAACTATGGCTACACCTTC
- once TRBJ2-7 TRBV6-5 CASSYSMGPHSYEQYF TGTGCCAGCAGTTACTCGATGGGGCCTCATAGCTACGAGCAGTACTTC
- - TRBJ1-6 TRBV2 CASSGVAGVSPLHF TGTGCCAGCAGTGGAGTCGCAGGGGTTTCACCCCTCCACTTT
- - TRBJ1-5 TRBV5-6 CASSSGANGNQPQHF TGTGCCAGCAGTTCAGGGGCAAATGGCAATCAGCCCCAGCATTTT
TRBD2 - TRBJ2-7 TRBV15 CATSRVPSGGEYEQYF TGTGCCACCAGCAGAGTTCCAAGCGGGGGGGAGTACGAGCAGTACTTC
TRBD2 many TRBJ2-7 TRBV27 CARTSGKSSYEQYF TGTGCCCGGACTAGCGGGAAAAGCTCCTACGAGCAGTACTTC
TRBD2 - TRBJ2-1 TRBV20-1 CSARGRASGGVPSYNEQFF TGCAGTGCTAGAGGGAGGGCTAGCGGGGGGGTTCCGTCCTACAATGAGCAGTTCTTC
- - TRBJ2-6 TRBV7-2 CASSSTYRGGYSGANVLTF TGTGCCAGCAGCTCAACCTACAGGGGGGGCTACTCTGGGGCCAACGTCCTGACTTTC
- many TRBJ2-1 TRBV4-1 CASSQLASDVYNEQFF TGCGCCAGCAGCCAATTGGCAAGCGACGTCTACAATGAGCAGTTCTTC
- few TRBJ1-1 TRBV12-3/TRBV12-4 CASSQDRLEAFF TGTGCCAGCAGCCAGGATCGGCTAGAAGCTTTCTTT
TRBD1 many TRBJ2-5 TRBV12-3/TRBV12-4 CASSLRPGTGLETQYF TGTGCCAGCAGTCTTCGTCCCGGGACAGGGTTAGAGACCCAGTACTTC
- many TRBJ1-2 TRBV15 CATSRLQGRYTF TGTGCCACCAGCAGACTACAGGGTCGCTACACCTTC
TRBD1 many TRBJ2-7 TRBV29-1 CSGGQGGYEQYF TGCAGCGGTGGACAGGGAGGCTACGAGCAGTACTTC
TRBD1 - TRBJ1-1 TRBV29-1 CSAGQGKTEAFF TGCAGCGCTGGACAGGGGAAGACTGAAGCTTTCTTT
- - TRBJ1-1 TRBV10-3 CAISDIGRNTEAFF TGTGCCATCAGTGACATCGGACGAAACACTGAAGCTTTCTTT
TRBD1 many TRBJ1-2 TRBV7-6 CASSLDSGGEGYGYTF TGTGCCAGCAGCTTAGATTCAGGGGGCGAAGGCTATGGCTACACCTTC
- many TRBJ2-1 TRBV29-1 CSVRPGYNEQFF TGCAGCGTTCGTCCGGGATACAATGAGCAGTTCTTC
TRBD1 - TRBJ2-2 TRBV3-1 CASSHTGQGITGELFF TGTGCCAGCAGCCATACTGGACAGGGGATAACCGGGGAGCTGTTTTTT
- - TRBJ2-7 TRBV11-2 CASSLVGRGKQHEQYF TGTGCCAGCAGCTTAGTTGGAAGGGGCAAACAGCACGAGCAGTACTTC
- many TRBJ2-3 TRBV27 CASSSRLVRSTDTQYF TGTGCCAGCAGTTCCAGACTAGTTAGAAGCACAGATACGCAGTATTTT
TRBD2 once TRBJ2-5 TRBV27 CASSLTLGLAETQYF TGTGCCAGCAGTTTGACTCTTGGACTAGCGGAGACCCAGTACTTC
- - TRBJ2-7 TRBV20-1 CSASIYLSYEQYF TGCAGTGCTAGCATTTACCTTTCCTACGAGCAGTACTTC